These T cell receptor beta chains were read from a single sample in a study of blood T cell repertoires in COVID-19. Profiling relied on immunoSEQ multiplex PCR, and the TCRdb table lists in-frame clones only, not all of them. The sample includes roughly 250,000 clones, 65% to 85% of them seen just once. What was sequenced was peripheral blood. These TCRs come from a woman between 40 and 50 years old who had recovered from COVID-19. Each CDR3 is given with its conserved first and last residue. The order of the fields is J gene, clone size, D gene, V gene, CDR3 DNA, CDR3 protein. D genes are given only for firm matches. For some rows the clone size is stated as once, few or many, or as a class when expanded; others skip it.

TRBJ2-7,NA,NA,TRBV4-2,TGTGCCAGCAGTAAGGACAGTTACTCCTACGAGCAGTACTTC,CASSKDSYSYEQYF
TRBJ2-1,NA,NA,TRBV12-3/TRBV12-4,TGTGCCAGCAGTTCTCCGACTATCCGTGAGCAGTTCTTC,CASSSPTIREQFF
TRBJ1-1,once,NA,TRBV20-1,TGCAGTGCTAGTAGTGGCGGGGGGCCGAACACTGAAGCTTTCTTT,CSASSGGGPNTEAFF
TRBJ1-2,NA,NA,TRBV9,TGTGCCAGCAGCGTAGCGGGGAGCGTTTATGGCTACACCTTC,CASSVAGSVYGYTF
TRBJ2-7,NA,TRBD1,TRBV19,TGTGCCAGTAGTCAGACAGGGGGTAGCTACGAGCAGTACTTC,CASSQTGGSYEQYF
TRBJ1-2,NA,NA,TRBV2,TGTGCCAGCATACAGACAGGCAGCTATGGCTACACCTTC,CASIQTGSYGYTF
TRBJ1-2,NA,NA,TRBV5-1,TGCGCCAGCAGCAGGGCCGGGGGGCAAAACTATGGCTACACCTTC,CASSRAGGQNYGYTF
TRBJ1-1,NA,NA,TRBV6-2/TRBV6-3,TGTGCCAGCAGTTTGGGGCCAGGGCACACTGAAGCTTTCTTT,CASSLGPGHTEAFF
TRBJ1-6,NA,TRBD1,TRBV7-9,TGTGCCAGCAGCGTAGGACAGGGGAATAATTCACCCCTCCACTTT,CASSVGQGNNSPLHF
TRBJ1-2,NA,NA,TRBV5-1,TGCGCCAGCAGCCCAGAGTCGTGGGCAGCCTATGGCTACACCTTC,CASSPESWAAYGYTF
TRBJ1-2,NA,TRBD1,TRBV7-2,TGTGCCAGCAGCCCGAGGGGACAGAATAATGGCTACACCTTC,CASSPRGQNNGYTF
TRBJ1-1,NA,NA,TRBV28,TGTGCCAGCAGTTTACCGGGTTTCGAAGCTTTCTTT,CASSLPGFEAFF
TRBJ2-7,NA,TRBD2,TRBV6-5,TGTGCCAGCAGTTACCGAGCGGGGGCCCCCTACGAGCAGTACTTC,CASSYRAGAPYEQYF
TRBJ2-2,NA,NA,TRBV3-1/TRBV3-2,TGTGCCAGCAGCTATAGCGGCGGGGAGCTGTTTTTT,CASSYSGGELFF
TRBJ1-4,NA,TRBD1,TRBV4-1,TGCGCCAGCAGCCAGGGCGGACAGGGCATTTGGTGGAAACTGTTTTTT,CASSQGGQGIWWKLFF